The entry that follows covers one TCR beta chain sequence. The entry originates in a study of control samples from healthy donors and cancer patients. Clones were sequenced by immunoSEQ multiplex PCR, and TCRdb holds only the in-frame ones, with some missing. The sample includes tens of thousands of clones, roughly 89% seen only once; the top ten take around 1.5%. The germline gives CDR1 SQVTM, CDR2 ANQGSEA. This CDR3 spans 14 amino acids. Germline trimming cut 7 bases from V and 8 bases from J; bases unmatched to any gene: 11. Sequenced material: PBMCs. The sequence came from a man between 35 and 55 years old with colorectal cancer. The rearrangement links TRBV29-1 to TRBJ2-1; 10 nucleotides agree with TRBD2. CDR3 amino acids: CSGEREGTSDEQFF. The CDR3 bases are TGCAGCGGAGAGCGGGAGGGGACGTCTGATGAGCAGTTCTTC.